Below are 30 T cell receptor beta chains sequenced from a single sample in a study of CD8 T cells in ankylosing spondylitis. In TCRdb, the 5' RACE reads were re-called with MiXCR into one record per CDR3 protein. Of some 29,000 distinct CDR3 sequences detected, about 7.2% appear once; the ten largest clones hold 10%. Sequencing input: blood, either unsorted or a sorted T cell fraction (not recorded which). The receptor source for this set is a male donor with ankylosing spondylitis or in good health (not recorded which).

This clonotype was recorded at least ten times. The chain recombines TRBV29-1 with TRBJ2-7; D is undetermined. Germline loops: CDR1 SQVTM, CDR2 ANQGSEA. The CDR3 has 12 amino acids. V dropped 4 bases and J dropped 3 bases, with 10 bases sitting between them. For the CDR3, the DNA is TGCAGCGTTGTCGAGTCAGGCTACGAGCAGTACTTC. It translates to CSVVESGYEQYF.

On this clonotype itself: One junction end disagrees with the germline gene, perhaps due to a read error. The chain is built from TRBV4-2 and TRBJ1-5, with a possible D match to TRBD1 (5 bases). The CDR3 extends over 16 amino acids. Germline values: CDR1 LGHNA, CDR2 YNFKEQ. CDR3 sequence reads: CASSLGHGENNQPPHF. CDR3 DNA: TGTGCCAGCAGCCTAGGACATGGTGAGAACAATCAGCCCCCGCATTTT.

This clonotype was detected many times. J is TRBJ1-5 and V is TRBV27; 8 nucleotides match TRBD1. V shed 0 bases, J shed 7 bases, and the junction held 8 bases outside the gene matches. The CDR3 spans 16 residues. The germline gives CDR1 MNHEY, CDR2 SMNVEV (reference sequence). In nucleotides, the CDR3 is TGTGCCAGCAGTTTATCCCCTTCAGGGGGCAGGCAGCCCCAGCATTTT. It encodes CASSLSPSGGRQPQHF.

In its sample, this clonotype was seen many times. The chain has TRBV20-1 and TRBJ1-2; D unclear. The germline V gene encodes CDR1 DFQATT and CDR2 SNEGSKA (reference sequence). This CDR3 region has 13 residues. Deletions cut 3 bases from V and 7 bases from J, with 15 bases between. The CDR3 sequence: CSARPGVGTGYTF. As DNA, the CDR3 is TGCAGTGCTAGGCCGGGAGTGGGAACTGGCTACACCTTC.

As regards this clonotype: The junction departs from germline at one end; a sequencing error may be responsible. The rearrangement joins TRBV24-1 to TRBJ1-5, with D tentatively TRBD1 (6 bases). Germline V gene data show CDR1 as KGHDR and CDR2 as SFDVKD. This CDR3 spans 14 amino acids. The CDR3 is CASRDPTGFQPQHF. CDR3 nucleotide sequence: TGTGCCTCCAGGGATCCCACAGGGTTTCAGCCCCAGCATTTT.

This rearrangement joins TRBV20-1 to TRBJ2-1; D uncertain. The V end was cut by 3 bases, the J end by 4 bases, with 13 bases between. The CDR3 runs to 14 residues. CDR1 and CDR2 from the germline V gene are DFQATT and SNEGSKA (reference sequence). The CDR3 nucleotides read TGCAGTGCTAGTCCCGGAGTGGGGTACAATGAGCAGTTCTTC. It yields the protein CSASPGVGYNEQFF.

The J gene is TRBJ2-7, the V gene TRBV7-2; D gene unclear. Germline V gene sequence: CDR1 SGHTA, CDR2 FQGNSA. Deletions cut 0 bases from V and 5 bases from J, with 11 bases between. The length of the CDR3 is 14 residues. Here the CDR3 reads CASSLAVWKDEQYF. In DNA form, the CDR3 reads TGTGCCAGCAGCTTAGCCGTTTGGAAGGACGAGCAGTACTTC.

This clonotype showed up many times. The chain joins TRBV6-4 to TRBJ2-7, with 14 bases that match TRBD2. The CDR3 length is 22 residues. The V gene end was trimmed by 5 bases and the J gene end by 7 bases; junction bases not matched to a gene: 28. Germline values: CDR1 MRHNA, CDR2 SNTAGT. The CDR3 is CASSPSNRYGTSGSTPLREQYF. The DNA of the CDR3 is TGTGCCAGCAGTCCCAGTAACAGGTATGGGACTAGCGGGAGTACCCCCTTGAGGGAGCAGTACTTC.

By frequency in the sample, this clonotype is medium-sized (0.01 to 0.1%). The CDR3 DNA sequence: TGCAGCGTACGGACAGCCCCCTACGAGCAGTACTTC. This codes for CSVRTAPYEQYF. The V gene is TRBV29-1, the J gene TRBJ2-7; weak D call: TRBD1 (6 bases). Germline-derived CDR1 and CDR2 are SQVTM and ANQGSEA. This CDR3 is built from 12 residues. V was clipped by 6 bases and J by 2 bases, with 11 bases between them.

This clonotype was counted ten times or more. The chain employs TRBV14 and TRBJ2-2; D uncertain. Trimming pared 1 base from V and 3 bases from J, leaving 15 bases between. Germline V CDR1 and CDR2: SGHDN, FVKESK. The CDR3 is 17 residues long. The DNA for the CDR3 is TGTGCCAGCAGCCAAGGTGGAAACTTTCTCTACACCGGGGAGCTGTTTTTT. Amino acid sequence: CASSQGGNFLYTGELFF.

This clonotype was picked up many times. This rearrangement joins TRBV19 to TRBJ1-2; 11 nucleotides align to TRBD1. CDR3 length: 14 residues. Germline lookup yields CDR1 LNHDA and CDR2 SQIVND (reference sequence). The ends lost 8 bases at V and 6 bases at J; junction bases unmatched: 8. The CDR3 nucleotides read TGTGCCAGTTTGGACAGGGGGCGAATACATGGCTACACCTTC. Protein product: CASLDRGRIHGYTF.

The rearrangement joins TRBV7-2 to TRBJ2-7; 8 bases align to TRBD2. Germline values: CDR1 SGHTA, CDR2 FQGNSA. The CDR3 consists of 15 residues. V was pared by 2 bases and J by 3 bases, with 6 bases of the junction left unmatched. CDR3 in DNA: TGTGCCAGCAGCTTAAGCGGGAGCGTAGACTACGAGCAGTACTTC. Encoded protein: CASSLSGSVDYEQYF.

The chain couples TRBV10-2 to TRBJ2-1; D possibly corresponds to TRBD1 (6 bases). V dropped 2 bases and J dropped 10 bases, with 6 bases sitting between them. CDR1 and CDR2 (germline): WSHSY, SAAADI. The CDR3 is 11 residues long. The CDR3 coding sequence is TGCGCCAGCAGTGAGGACAGGGAGCAGTTCTTC. This codes for CASSEDREQFF.

This clonotype occurred many times. The J gene is TRBJ2-7, the V gene TRBV10-3, with TRBD1 identical over 9 bases. This CDR3 is built from 14 residues. Trimming removed 4 bases from V and 2 bases from J; junction bases left unmatched: 3. Per the germline V gene, CDR1 is ENHRY and CDR2 is SYGVKD. In DNA, the CDR3 is TGTGCCATCAGTGTTGACAGGGGGGCCTACGAGCAGTACTTC. Protein: CAISVDRGAYEQYF.

This clonotype was seen at least ten times. V is TRBV9 and J is TRBJ1-2, with TRBD1 identical over 8 bases. The CDR3 is 15 residues long. Looked up from germline, CDR1 is SGDLS and CDR2 is YYNGEE. V dropped 2 bases and J dropped 2; count of bases not matched to a gene: 5. CDR3 loop: CASSVGQGRNYGYTF. In DNA form, the CDR3 reads TGTGCCAGCAGCGTCGGACAGGGACGGAACTATGGCTACACCTTC.

The chain carries TRBV7-9 and TRBJ2-1; D is perhaps TRBD1 (6 bases). The CDR3 covers 13 residues. With 6 bases removed from V and 8 bases from J, the gap between germline ends came to 14 bases. The germline V gene has CDR1 SEHNR and CDR2 FQNEAQ (reference sequence). Here the CDR3 reads CASSSGVSDEQFF. The CDR3 DNA sequence: TGTGCCAGCAGTTCAGGGGTGTCCGATGAGCAGTTCTTC.

This clonotype was observed a few times. The chain employs TRBV23-1 and TRBJ2-1, with D unresolved. TRBV23-1 is identified as an open reading frame with a role that is uncertain. V lost 8 bases and J 11 bases, leaving 10 bases between the germline ends. The CDR3 has 10 residues. This CDR3 reads CASLRRKQFF. Here the CDR3 DNA reads TGCGCCAGCCTTCGGCGTAAGCAGTTCTTC.

Many counts were recorded for this clonotype. The V gene is TRBV28, the J gene TRBJ1-1; a weak D match, TRBD1 (6 bases). The V gene lost 6 bases and the J gene lost 0 bases, with 14 bases spanning the gap. The CDR3 length is 15 residues. Germline CDR1 reads MDHEN; CDR2 reads SYDVKM. CDR3 in amino acids: CASSRTDLLNTEAFF. DNA of the CDR3: TGTGCCAGCAGCCGGACAGATTTACTGAACACTGAAGCTTTCTTT.

This clonotype was seen many times. One end of the junction fails to match germline, which may point to a read error. V gene TRBV20-1 combines with J gene TRBJ2-2; tentatively, D is TRBD2 (6 bases). The CDR3 sequence is 16 residues long. Germline V CDR1 and CDR2: DFQATT, SNEGSKA (reference sequence). The CDR3: CCARDQSGYKAGELFF. The CDR3 bases are TGCTGTGCTAGAGATCAGAGCGGGTATAAAGCCGGGGAGCTGTTTTTT.

The chain is built from TRBV7-2 and TRBJ2-1, with TRBD2 matching 12 bases. From germline, CDR1 is SGHTA and CDR2 FQGNSA. The CDR3 is 14 residues long. V was pared by 7 bases and J by 4 bases, with 2 bases of the junction left unmatched. The chain's CDR3 is CASMLAGGYNEQFF. DNA of the CDR3: TGTGCCAGCATGCTAGCGGGAGGGTACAATGAGCAGTTCTTC.

Many counts were recorded for this clonotype. This chain joins TRBV29-1 and TRBJ2-5; 10 bases are shared with TRBD1. CDR3 length: 17 amino acids. V gave up 2 bases and J gave up 3 bases; unmatched junction bases: 12. In germline, CDR1 is SQVTM, CDR2 ANQGSEA. The chain's CDR3 is CSVEPNRQGAWKETQYF. The CDR3 bases are TGCAGCGTTGAACCCAACCGACAGGGGGCGTGGAAAGAGACCCAGTACTTC.

This clonotype came up many times. The chain couples TRBV11-2 to TRBJ2-3; D ambiguous. Trimming stripped 5 bases from V and 6 bases from J, with 12 bases between. The CDR3 runs to 13 residues. Germline V gene lookup returns CDR1 SGHAT and CDR2 FQNNGV. CDR3 protein: CASSLAMSDTQYF. DNA for the CDR3: TGTGCCAGCAGCCTCGCGATGTCCGATACGCAGTATTTT.

This clonotype was counted at least ten times. The gene calls are TRBV20-1 and TRBJ2-1, with 10 positions matching TRBD2. The CDR3 runs to 16 residues. Germline values: CDR1 DFQATT, CDR2 SNEGSKA (reference sequence). V lost 0 bases and J lost 4; bases outside the gene matches: 6. The CDR3: CSARDRASGSYNEQFF. In nucleotides, the CDR3 is TGCAGTGCTAGAGATCGGGCTAGCGGGAGTTACAATGAGCAGTTCTTC.

Regarding this clonotype: A read error is possible here, since a much larger clone lies one base away. This chain uses TRBV7-3 with TRBJ2-7; 7 positions agree with TRBD1. The CDR3 sequence is 12 residues long. Germline loops: CDR1 SGHTA, CDR2 FQGTGA. Unmatched junction bases numbered 4, after V lost 5 bases and J lost 6 bases. The CDR3 coding sequence is TGTGCCAGCAGCCCGACAGGGAGCGAGCAGTACTTC. This sequence encodes CASSPTGSEQYF.

The CDR3 here is CASSFSGGGVEQFF. DNA for the CDR3: TGTGCCAGCAGTTTTAGCGGGGGGGGCGTGGAGCAGTTCTTC. The chain combines TRBV28 with TRBJ2-1; TRBD2 matches at 11 bases. The CDR3 consists of 14 residues. Trimming cost V 3 bases and J 10 bases; bases outside gene matches: 5. The germline V gene encodes CDR1 MDHEN and CDR2 SYDVKM. Complete variable domain (other parts from reference TRBV28 and TRBJ2-1): DVKVTQSSRYLVKRTGEKVFLECVQDMDHENMFWYRQDPGLGLRLIYFSYDVKMKEKGDIPEGYSVSREKKERFSLILESASTNQTSMYLCASSFSGGGVEQFFGPGTRLTVL.

This clonotype was picked up many times. The chain is built from TRBV20-1 and TRBJ2-5; TRBD1 or TRBD2 may be the D gene (5 bases each). The germline V and J ends were trimmed by 8 bases and 5 bases, with 18 bases remaining between them. CDR3 length equals 13 residues. The V gene's germline CDR1 is DFQATT and CDR2 SNEGSKA (reference sequence). This CDR3 is CSTGTAVQETQYF. CDR3 in DNA: TGCAGTACCGGGACCGCTGTTCAGGAGACCCAGTACTTC.

The CDR3: CASSPTGTGGFHGYTF. The CDR3 DNA reads as TGTGCCAGCAGCCCCACCGGGACAGGGGGCTTTCATGGCTACACCTTC. This chain links TRBV7-2 with TRBJ1-2, with 12 bases that match TRBD1. Germline V gene data show CDR1 as SGHTA and CDR2 as FQGNSA. V trimming: 5 bases; J trimming: 6 bases; junction bases outside the gene matches: 10. The CDR3 consists of 16 residues. Drawing the rest from reference TRBV7-2 and TRBJ1-2, the complete variable domain is GAGVSQSPSNKVTEKGKDVELRCDPISGHTALYWYRQSLGQGLEFLIYFQGNSAPDKSGLPSDRFSAERTGGSVSTLTIQRTQQEDSAVYLCASSPTGTGGFHGYTFGSGTRLTVV.

This clonotype was seen at least ten times. The chain combines TRBV15 with TRBJ1-1; D perhaps matches TRBD1 (5 bases). The germline V gene has CDR1 LNHNV and CDR2 YYDKDF (reference sequence). Trimming removed 1 base from V and 3 bases from J, with 12 bases in between. This CDR3 has 15 amino acids. CDR3 coding DNA: TGTGCCACCAGCAGAGGAGGGGTCGGGGACACTGAAGCTTTCTTT. Protein product: CATSRGGVGDTEAFF.

The chain recombines TRBV10-3 with TRBJ2-1; 8 positions agree with TRBD2. The junction had 10 bases not matched to a gene; V was cut back by 6 bases and J by 9 bases. CDR1 and CDR2 from the germline V gene are ENHRY and SYGVKD. This CDR3 is 14 amino acids long. In DNA, the CDR3 is TGTGCCATCAGCGTAGCGGGGAAACCCACTGAGCAGTTCTTC. Translation: CAISVAGKPTEQFF.

There are many counts of this clonotype. The chain carries TRBV12-3 or TRBV12-4 and TRBJ1-5, with D uncertain. The ends were cut back, 0 bases at V and 5 bases at J, with 5 bases in the middle. The CDR3 contains 13 residues. The CDR3 coding sequence is TGTGCCAGCAGTTTAGCTCTATATCAGCCCCAGCATTTT. It specifies CASSLALYQPQHF.